A selection of T cell receptor beta chains follows, all from one sample in a study of graft-versus-host responses after intestinal transplantation. Sequencing used immunoSEQ multiplex PCR; TCRdb keeps in-frame clones, though not all of them. The sample consists of roughly 97,000 clones, 91% of them appearing once. Their antigens remain unidentified. This specimen was unstimulated CD4+ T cells sorted from spleen or lymph node cells, taken before transplant. These receptors were collected from a human donor who was the organ donor for an intestinal transplant. Each CDR3 is given with its conserved first and last residue. A D gene is named only where the DNA matches it firmly. Some rows have no size entry. The others give once, few or many, or a class for an expanded clone.

D gene | clone size | J gene | V gene | CDR3 protein | CDR3 DNA
. | . | TRBJ1-3 | TRBV7-9 | CASTRTVGSGNTIYF | TGTGCCAGCACCAGGACAGTCGGCTCTGGAAACACCATATATTTT
. | . | TRBJ2-1 | TRBV5-1 | CATTAGDPNNEQFF | TGCGCCACCACCGCGGGCGATCCCAACAATGAGCAGTTCTTC
TRBD1 | . | TRBJ2-7 | TRBV27 | CASSPRGQDEQYF | TGTGCCAGCAGTCCAAGGGGACAGGACGAGCAGTACTTC
TRBD2 | . | TRBJ2-3 | TRBV6-1 | CASSVLAGGTTHGGTDTQYF | TGTGCCAGCAGTGTTCTGGCGGGGGGGACGACCCATGGGGGTACAGATACGCAGTATTTT
TRBD1 | . | TRBJ1-2 | TRBV18 | CASSPGQVAGWSYTF | TGTGCCAGCTCACCTGGACAGGTGGCGGGGTGGAGCTACACCTTC
TRBD1 | . | TRBJ2-1 | TRBV11-3 | CASSLGLTGTGAYNEQFF | TGTGCCAGCAGCTTAGGACTAACCGGGACAGGGGCCTACAATGAGCAGTTCTTC
TRBD1 | . | TRBJ1-1 | TRBV11-2 | CASSLRQGARTEAFF | TGTGCCAGCAGCTTACGACAGGGGGCTAGGACTGAAGCTTTCTTT
TRBD1 | . | TRBJ1-3 | TRBV5-1 | CASSLQGQNGNTIYF | TGCGCCAGCAGCTTACAGGGGCAAAATGGAAACACCATATATTTT
. | . | TRBJ1-1 | TRBV7-2 | CASTFRGNTEAFF | TGTGCCAGCACCTTTCGGGGAAACACTGAAGCTTTCTTT
. | . | TRBJ1-4 | TRBV19 | CASSFRGVEEKLFF | TGTGCCAGTAGCTTCCGGGGGGTTGAGGAAAAACTGTTTTTT
TRBD1 | . | TRBJ1-6 | TRBV5-1 | CASSLQGASPLHF | TGCGCCAGCAGCTTACAGGGGGCTTCACCCCTCCACTTT
TRBD1 | . | TRBJ2-7 | TRBV6-1 | CASSSRTGLTYEQYF | TGTGCCAGCAGTTCTCGGACAGGACTTACCTACGAGCAGTACTTC
. | . | TRBJ2-2 | TRBV29-1 | CSVLPIANTGELFF | TGCAGCGTGTTGCCTATAGCGAACACCGGGGAGCTGTTTTTT
TRBD1 | . | TRBJ1-2 | TRBV19 | CASRPDRGSYGYTF | TGTGCCAGTAGGCCGGACAGGGGCTCCTATGGCTACACCTTC
. | . | TRBJ2-2 | TRBV7-3 | CASSLSSARIGELFF | TGTGCCAGCAGCTTAAGTTCAGCGCGTATCGGGGAGCTGTTTTTT
TRBD1 | . | TRBJ1-1 | TRBV7-6 | CASSPRQGWPEAFF | TGTGCCAGCAGCCCACGACAGGGGTGGCCTGAAGCTTTCTTT
. | . | TRBJ1-2 | TRBV4-2 | CASSLGPANRDGYTF | TGTGCCAGCAGCTTGGGGCCGGCAAACCGAGATGGCTACACCTTC
. | . | TRBJ2-1 | TRBV27 | CASSFPGYNEQFF | TGTGCCAGCAGTTTTCCAGGGTACAATGAGCAGTTCTTC
TRBD1 | . | TRBJ1-4 | TRBV5-3 | CARSLGTGGEKLFF | TGTGCCAGAAGCTTGGGGACAGGGGGCGAAAAACTGTTTTTT
TRBD1 | once | TRBJ1-1 | TRBV28 | CASSRTRQGDTEAFF | TGTGCCAGCAGCCGAACTAGACAGGGCGACACTGAAGCTTTCTTT
. | . | TRBJ2-2 | TRBV4-3 | CASSQDIRRTGELFF | TGCGCCAGCAGCCAAGATATCCGGAGAACCGGGGAGCTGTTTTTT
. | . | TRBJ2-5 | TRBV27 | CASSPRGLQETQYF | TGTGCCAGCAGTCCACGGGGACTCCAAGAGACCCAGTACTTC
TRBD2 | . | TRBJ2-7 | TRBV7-2 | CASSQGLAGSYEQYF | TGTGCCAGCAGCCAGGGACTAGCGGGTTCCTACGAGCAGTACTTC
TRBD1 | . | TRBJ2-7 | TRBV2 | CASSARGQEVLEQYF | TGTGCCAGCAGCGCTCGGGGACAGGAGGTACTGGAGCAGTACTTC
TRBD2 | . | TRBJ2-4 | TRBV10-3 | CAISGGLAGGGKNIQYF | TGTGCCATCAGTGGAGGACTAGCGGGGGGTGGGAAAAACATTCAGTACTTC
. | . | TRBJ2-1 | TRBV9 | CASSPLGGYNEQFF | TGTGCCAGCAGCCCCCTCGGGGGCTACAATGAGCAGTTCTTC
TRBD1 | . | TRBJ1-6 | TRBV7-3 | CASSLTQQGNSPLHF | TGTGCCAGCAGCTTAACGCAACAGGGGAATTCACCCCTCCACTTT
TRBD2 | . | TRBJ2-7 | TRBV2 | CASTSGRYYEQYF | TGTGCCAGTACTAGCGGCAGGTACTACGAGCAGTACTTC
TRBD2 | . | TRBJ2-7 | TRBV28 | CASILGSAGGIYEQYF | TGTGCCAGCATCCTAGGGTCGGCGGGGGGCATCTACGAGCAGTACTTC
. | . | TRBJ1-2 | TRBV6-6 | CASSDPGSYGYTF | TGTGCCAGCAGCGACCCGGGGAGCTATGGCTACACCTTC
. | . | TRBJ1-1 | TRBV28 | CASSLYRGGQTAFF | TGTGCCAGCAGTTTATACCGCGGGGGGCAGACGGCTTTCTTT
TRBD1 | . | TRBJ1-5 | TRBV6-5 | CASSSLDRINQPQHF | TGTGCCAGCAGTTCATTGGACAGGATCAATCAGCCCCAGCATTTT
. | . | TRBJ1-2 | TRBV18 | CASSTSSYGYTF | TGTGCCAGCTCGACTAGCAGCTATGGCTACACCTTC
TRBD2 | . | TRBJ2-1 | TRBV6-5 | CASYPSGLARNEQFF | TGTGCCAGCTACCCCTCGGGACTAGCGAGGAATGAGCAGTTCTTC
TRBD2 | . | TRBJ2-1 | TRBV5-1 | CASSYGLAGEQFF | TGCGCCAGCAGCTACGGACTAGCGGGGGAGCAGTTCTTC
TRBD2 | . | TRBJ2-7 | TRBV5-1 | CASRASGGYEQYF | TGCGCCAGCAGGGCTAGCGGGGGGTACGAGCAGTACTTC
. | . | TRBJ1-5 | TRBV6-4 | CACTGEVCQPQHF | TGTGCCTGTACCGGGGAAGTATGTCAGCCCCAGCATTTT
TRBD1 | . | TRBJ1-5 | TRBV28 | CASSPGDRGFNQPQHF | TGTGCCAGCAGTCCCGGGGACAGGGGGTTCAATCAGCCCCAGCATTTT
TRBD1 | . | TRBJ1-1 | TRBV2 | CASSAYPGTGGSTAFF | TGTGCCAGCAGCGCCTATCCCGGGACAGGGGGCTCTACAGCTTTCTTT
TRBD2 | . | TRBJ2-5 | TRBV5-1 | CASSYGTTIRLGETQYF | TGCGCCAGCAGCTACGGGACTACCATCAGGTTAGGGGAGACCCAGTACTTC
TRBD1 | once | TRBJ1-1 | TRBV5-1 | CASSLGDRDEAFF | TGCGCCAGCAGCTTGGGGGACAGGGACGAAGCTTTCTTT
. | . | TRBJ2-3 | TRBV7-3 | CASSSRGAYTDTQYF | TGTGCCAGCAGCTCCCGGGGGGCGTACACAGATACGCAGTATTTT
. | . | TRBJ2-5 | TRBV2 | CASSEAGGLRTQYF | TGTGCCAGCAGTGAAGCGGGAGGACTCCGGACCCAGTACTTC
TRBD1 | . | TRBJ2-2 | TRBV29-1 | CSGGGAPDGELFF | TGCAGCGGAGGGGGCGCCCCCGACGGGGAGCTGTTTTTT
. | few | TRBJ1-5 | TRBV7-2 | CASSLNGGGDQPQHF | TGTGCCAGCAGCTTAAACGGAGGAGGGGATCAGCCCCAGCATTTT
. | . | TRBJ1-1 | TRBV5-4 | CASSLRDGTEAFF | TGTGCCAGCAGCCTCCGGGATGGCACTGAAGCTTTCTTT
. | once | TRBJ2-7 | TRBV7-9 | CASSFLSRDSYEQYF | TGTGCCAGCAGCTTTTTGTCCCGGGATAGCTACGAGCAGTACTTC
. | once | TRBJ2-7 | TRBV7-2 | CASSFRGVYEQYF | TGTGCCAGCAGCTTTAGGGGCGTTTACGAGCAGTACTTC
TRBD2 | . | TRBJ2-5 | TRBV9 | CASSSKGGEGIETQYF | TGTGCCAGCAGCTCTAAGGGAGGGGAGGGTATTGAGACCCAGTACTTC
. | . | TRBJ2-1 | TRBV7-2 | CASSLGQSYNEQFF | TGTGCCAGCAGCTTAGGCCAGTCCTACAATGAGCAGTTCTTC
TRBD2 | . | TRBJ2-5 | TRBV27 | CASSLWRTSFPEAQYF | TGTGCCAGCAGTTTATGGAGGACTAGCTTCCCAGAGGCCCAGTACTTC
. | . | TRBJ1-2 | TRBV28 | CASSFMSVEGYGYTF | TGTGCCAGCAGTTTTATGTCGGTAGAGGGCTATGGCTACACCTTC
TRBD2 | . | TRBJ2-5 | TRBV6-1 | CASSPSGGVWETQYF | TGTGCCAGCAGTCCTAGCGGGGGGGTTTGGGAGACCCAGTACTTC
. | . | TRBJ1-4 | TRBV18 | CASSPGRREREKLFF | TGTGCCAGCTCACCAGGCCGCAGGGAAAGGGAAAAACTGTTTTTT
TRBD2 | . | TRBJ2-5 | TRBV4-2 | CASSNEKRGGETQYF | TGTGCCAGCAGCAATGAGAAACGCGGGGGGGAGACCCAGTACTTC
TRBD2 | . | TRBJ2-7 | TRBV9 | CASSVGGGSWGEQYF | TGTGCCAGCAGCGTAGGGGGGGGATCTTGGGGTGAGCAGTACTTC
TRBD1 | . | TRBJ2-7 | TRBV5-6 | CASSPPGQGYEQYF | TGTGCCAGCAGCCCACCGGGACAGGGTTACGAGCAGTACTTC
. | . | TRBJ1-5 | TRBV18 | CASSPRGSSNQPQHF | TGTGCCAGCTCACCCCGAGGGTCTAGCAATCAGCCCCAGCATTTT
TRBD1 | few | TRBJ1-5 | TRBV27 | CASSWDRSNQPQHF | TGTGCCAGCAGTTGGGACAGGAGCAATCAGCCCCAGCATTTT
TRBD1 | . | TRBJ2-1 | TRBV28 | CASRQDRLHEQFF | TGTGCCAGCAGGCAGGACAGGTTGCATGAGCAGTTCTTC